This TCR beta chain was observed in a study of cytomegalovirus exposure and HLA in healthy donors (dated by TCRdb to about 2017). With regard to the full study: In an earlier analysis of 450 to 750 of the donors, approximately 260 Gb of sequence data and some 100 million unique TCR beta sequences from about 190 million T cells were reported. An early release that covered about 600 HLA-typed donors contained around 300 gigabases of sequencing data and tens of millions of unique TCR sequences. Among the roughly 430 genotyped donors, under 90% belonged to the genetic ancestry cluster associated with self-reported Caucasian donors. The study was designed to test whether signatures of past pathogen exposure could be identified by cataloging public T cell receptors. The study used immunosequencing to profile the T cell repertoires of 666 subjects and linked those repertoires to cytomegalovirus serostatus. A separate validation cohort of 90 to 150 different subjects was used in addition to the roughly 720-subject first cohort. The study combined high-throughput TCR immunosequencing, statistical association of individual TCRs with disease status, and machine learning to predict cytomegalovirus infection status. In a later analysis, previously published TCR beta repertoires from about 640 donors were re-analyzed and high-resolution HLA genotyping was added so that TCR occurrence patterns could be studied. Rather than drawing on any new phenotypic data, the later analysis identified candidate immune exposures from TCR beta sequences and the way those sequences occurred across donors. To decide whether each TCR beta V gene segment behaved as functional or pseudogenic, an earlier analysis of approximately 590 of the donors relied on high-throughput TCR beta sequencing. Donor age, sex, ethnicity and CMV serostatus were compiled together with the repertoire data. In a later genetic analysis, genome-wide SNP genotypes for about three fifths of the 666 donors were used, and that subset was treated as a discovery cohort. All discovery cohort repertoires had been generated using a single sequencing platform. Both class I and class II loci were covered by HLA typing, at four-digit resolution. The number of donors typed differed by locus, with about 629-630 for A, B, C, DRB1 and DQB1, around 520 for DQA1, 600 to 610 for DPA1, and about 450 for DPB1. Because of strong linkage in the cohort, roughly five DR-DQ haplotypes were treated as single units for association and clustering. Across 398 genotyped donors of the cohort, an average of about 240,000 unique TCR beta nucleotide sequences per donor were sequenced, and around 20% of those sequences were non-productive.

The cohort consisted of approximately 670 healthy bone marrow donors. At the time of sampling, all cohort members were nominally healthy, though unrecorded immune exposures were likely present. The donor tested CMV seronegative and was one of the 352 seronegative cohort members. A peripheral blood sample was provided by each donor, and peripheral blood mononuclear cells were used for TCR beta sequencing. Genomic DNA was extracted from the blood cell samples with the Qiagen DNeasy Blood Extraction Kit. Receptor libraries were prepared by the immunoSEQ multiplex PCR assay. For the multiplex PCR, a mixture combining 60 forward primers for TCR Vbeta segments and 13 reverse primers for TCR Jbeta segments was used. A multiplex PCR assay on genomic DNA amplified the CDR3 region of rearranged TCR beta genes. On the Illumina HiSeq System, the amplified TCR beta libraries were sequenced as 87-base-pair reads. The paper's data handling went like this. A later analysis tallied 75 million to 85 million unique TCR beta chains across the 610 or so repertoires, and approximately 11 million of those chains were shared by two or more donors. A nearest-neighbor algorithm error-corrected the raw reads and collapsed the reads into unique sequences, merging closely related sequences to remove PCR and sequencing errors. To assign V, D and J gene segments, CDR3 sequences were aligned to IMGT reference sequences. For a sequence to be retained, a match of at least six nucleotides to both a V gene segment and a J gene segment was required. Rearrangements were classified as productive when the CDR3 lacked stop codons and remained in frame with V and J, and all other rearrangements were classified as non-productive. Following IMGT convention, CDR3 was defined as the stretch from the second conserved V-encoded cysteine to the conserved J-encoded phenylalanine. Sequences without an unambiguous match to a single V gene segment were excluded from the earlier analysis of a few hundred of the donors. In an earlier analysis of 587 of the donors, V segments were called functional above 56.7% productive rearrangements and were called segregating when the between-donor standard deviation exceeded 5%. To diagnose cytomegalovirus status from the catalog of TCR beta chain sequences, a statistical classification framework was built. A later analysis assigned V and J genes by comparing TCR nucleotide sequences with IMGT/GENE-DB human TR gene sequences. Using the TCRdist pipeline, a later analysis assigned CDR3 sequences along with most-parsimonious VDJ recombination scenarios. In a later analysis, each TCR beta chain was defined by its CDR3 amino acid sequence together with its V-gene family, and reads without a unique V-gene family were excluded. A later analysis removed 600 or so highly shared, low-generation-probability nucleotide sequences to deal with suspected cross-contamination and a sequencing artifact. In a later analysis, a clonal expansion index was calculated for each public chain from normalized within-repertoire ranks of inferred template counts. In a later analysis, generation probabilities were computed with a VDJ recombination model fitted to out-of-frame rearrangements, and the resulting probabilities were checked against IGoR. In a later analysis, TCR-TCR, TCR-HLA and TCR-CMV co-occurrence was scored with hypergeometric tests, and a repertoire-size bias correction was applied to TCR pairs. To estimate false discovery rates, a later analysis permuted the HLA or CMV assignments 20 times. In a later analysis, co-occurring TCRs were grouped using DBSCAN, and TCRdist sequence similarity was added for clustering within HLA-allele-positive subsets. Co-occurrence clustering excluded repertoires with fewer than 30,000 or more than 120,000 public chains, plus five with anomalous nucleotide sharing. The source is immuneACCESS, and TCRdb retained only in-frame sequences with V and J called. Part of the clones is not carried over; for the studies checked, unresolved V genes explain less than half of this, and the remainder is unexplained. That table gives V, J and clone size, and the DNA gave D and trimming. The table for this sample lists fewer than 90,000 clones; roughly 80% of them were counted only once. 1.4% of the sample lies in the top ten.

At the junction V is shortened by 0 bases and J by 5 bases; bases outside the gene matches: 4. The CDR3 covers 15 residues, taking in both the cysteine and the phenylalanine. The read is trimmed to its CDR3 DNA, 45 bases read in frame from base 1. According to the germline V gene, CDR1 reads SGDLS and CDR2 reads YYNGEE. Here is what the overall study found, with its caveats: In a later analysis, HLA-associated TCR beta chains were found to be more clonally expanded and to have lower generation probabilities than equally common non-associated chains. Roughly uniform sequencing depth across donors was assumed in presence/absence analyses, although this assumption may not hold. A cluster of highly shared sequence variants was judged likely to represent a technical artifact of the sequencing pipeline. Because counts were too low, about 17 rarely observed V segments, including chromosome 9 orphons, were excluded from the earlier analysis of about 500 of the donors. A later analysis associated 15,000 or so TCR beta sequences with specific HLA alleles at a false discovery rate of 0.05. V-gene and J-gene trimming of TCR beta chains was associated with a missense DCLRE1C variant in a later genetic analysis, and the association was replicated in an independent cohort. In the study, about 150 TCR beta chains were listed as associated with cytomegalovirus. In a later analysis, most CMV-associated TCR beta chains were found to appear HLA-restricted, with HLA associations seemingly driven largely by CMV exposure. A further reported finding was that TCR beta sequences accurately predicted the HLA-A and HLA-B alleles for most subjects in the first cohort. Strong co-occurrence of HLA alleles, especially DR and DQ, made assigning TCR associations to individual alleles difficult. Most TCR sequences were observed very rarely across donors, whereas some public TCRs were present in many individuals. An earlier analysis of some 590 of the donors showed that most TCR beta V segments appeared in productive rearrangements either about 87% or about 30% of the time, which broadly matched IMGT annotations. In vitro tests confirmed that three of the cytomegalovirus-associated TCR beta chains recognize cytomegalovirus antigens. The classifier was reported to diagnose cytomegalovirus status with high specificity and sensitivity in both the original cohort and the validation cohort. A later analysis found that TCR association rates varied across HLA loci, with DRB1 alleles showing the most associated TCRs and HLA-C alleles the fewest. According to a later genetic analysis, donors in an Asian-associated ancestry cluster had fewer N-insertions in productive TCRs than the approximately 650-donor mean. This cohort had only TCR beta chains sequenced, and the lack of alpha or paired-chain data limited which features could be detected. The only immune exposure information available for the cohort was CMV serostatus. Because the 87-base-pair reads could not distinguish some IMGT-functional V segments, including TRBV6-2 and TRBV6-3, those segments were excluded. Because HLA typing was unavailable for some donors at each locus, only the typed subset was used in association tests. According to the authors, the approach could potentially be generalized to other disease states and immunological phenotypes. According to a later analysis, parvovirus B19, influenza, CMV and Epstein-Barr virus appeared linked to several top co-occurrence clusters. Correlated functional status among segregating V segments might reflect linkage disequilibrium, but an unknown experimental factor could not be ruled out.

As for this clone: The specificity of this receptor is unknown. The sample holds no much larger clone one base away, and base qualities are not on file.

This receptor was identified in a male donor in good health and CMV-seronegative. The sequenced sample was PBMCs. The chain is made from TRBV9 and TRBJ2-5, with 10 bases in between that match TRBD1. In nucleotide form, the sequence is TGTGCCAGCAGCGTAGGACAGGGGGCTTTGGAGACCCAGTACTTC. The encoded protein is CASSVGQGALETQYF.